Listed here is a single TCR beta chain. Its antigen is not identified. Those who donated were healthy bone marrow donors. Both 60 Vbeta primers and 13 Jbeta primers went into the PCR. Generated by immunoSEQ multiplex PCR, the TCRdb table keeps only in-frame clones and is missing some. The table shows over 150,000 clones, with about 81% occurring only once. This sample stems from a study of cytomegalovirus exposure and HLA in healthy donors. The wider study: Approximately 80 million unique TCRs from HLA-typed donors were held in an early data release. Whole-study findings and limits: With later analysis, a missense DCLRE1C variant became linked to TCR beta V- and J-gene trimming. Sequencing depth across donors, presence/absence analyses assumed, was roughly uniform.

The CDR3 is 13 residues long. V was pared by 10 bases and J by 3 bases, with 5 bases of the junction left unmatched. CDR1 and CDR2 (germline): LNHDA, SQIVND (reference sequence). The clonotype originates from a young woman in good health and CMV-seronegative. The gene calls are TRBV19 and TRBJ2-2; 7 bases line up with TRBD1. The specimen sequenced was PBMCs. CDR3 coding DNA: TGTGCCACCTGGGACAGCTACACCGGGGAGCTGTTTTTT. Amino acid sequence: CATWDSYTGELFF.